The T cell receptor beta chain under discussion was sequenced for a study of T-cell reconstitution after alpha-beta-depleted transplantation in children. Notes on the study in general: Newly produced T cells mostly provided counts and TCRbeta diversity after one year, as hyperexpanded clones declined.

This clonotype was seen at least ten times. No antigen is known for it. Trimming removed 1 base from V and 5 bases from J, with 15 bases in between. From germline, CDR1 is LNHNV and CDR2 YYDKDF (reference sequence). This CDR3 has 15 residues. Unique molecular identifiers were used to barcode this TCRbeta library. One entry per CDR3 protein, called by TCRdb with MiXCR from the PCR reads. The profile shows around 450,000 distinct CDR3 sequences, over 9.5% of them singletons. V gene TRBV15 combines with J gene TRBJ2-7; D not certain. Sequenced here: PBMCs, sampled before TCRalphabeta/CD19-depleted stem cell transplant. The sequence came from a child aged 2-15 years with inherited bone marrow failure, due to receive a stem cell transplant. The CDR3 region has the DNA TGTGCCACCAGCAGAGTAAGGGTCCAGAGAAACGAGCAGTACTTC. Translation gives CATSRVRVQRNEQYF.